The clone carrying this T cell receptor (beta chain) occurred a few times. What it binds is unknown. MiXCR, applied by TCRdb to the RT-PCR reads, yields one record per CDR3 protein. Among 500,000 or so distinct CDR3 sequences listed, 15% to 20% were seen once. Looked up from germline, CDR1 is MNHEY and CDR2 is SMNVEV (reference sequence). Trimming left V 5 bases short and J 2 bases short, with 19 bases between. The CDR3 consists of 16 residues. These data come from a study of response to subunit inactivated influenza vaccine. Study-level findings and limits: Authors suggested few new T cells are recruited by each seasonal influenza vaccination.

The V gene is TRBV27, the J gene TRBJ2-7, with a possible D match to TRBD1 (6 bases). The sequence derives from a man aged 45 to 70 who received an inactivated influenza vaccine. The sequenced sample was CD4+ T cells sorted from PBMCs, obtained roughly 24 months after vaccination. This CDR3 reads CASSIKTPGHTYEQYF. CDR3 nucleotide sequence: TGTGCCAGCAGTATCAAGACTCCGGGACATACCTACGAGCAGTACTTC.